The T cell receptor (beta chain) described here comes from a study of vaccination and CD4 T cells after COVID-19. Study-level background: With several mild cases and one severe, convalescent patients were SARS-CoV-2 positive by nasal swab PCR. For post-vaccine samples, collection took place a median about 72 days after dose two, ranging from 14 to 241. Cells were stimulated with overlapping spike peptides from SARS-CoV-2, HCoV-NL63, HCoV-OC43 and HCoV-229E.

Scientists ran DNA taken from cultured CD4+ T cells through the Oncomine TCR Beta short-read assay for sequencing. One entry per CDR3 protein, called by TCRdb with MiXCR from the PCR reads. The sample includes about 8,700 distinct CDR3 sequences, 55% to 60% seen only once; the top ten take roughly 7.2%. Germline values: CDR1 MDHEN, CDR2 SYDVKM. V dropped 8 bases and J dropped 6 bases, with 10 bases sitting between them. The CDR3 loop spans 12 amino acids. Of note for this clonotype: The antigen remains undetermined.

Treatment specified: roughly 11-day PBMC culture with coronavirus spike peptide pools or control peptides (ViraFEST assay). The specimen sequenced was CD4+ T cells from blood, cultured in vitro. The chain carries TRBV28 and TRBJ2-2, with no clear D. The TCR comes from a human donor who had recovered from COVID-19. The CDR3 DNA sequence: TGTGCCAGCTGTACCTTGGCCGGGGAGCTGTTTTTT. Its protein product is CASCTLAGELFF.